These 24 T cell receptor beta chains came from one sample sequenced in a study of cytomegalovirus exposure and HLA in healthy donors. Profiled with immunoSEQ multiplex PCR; TCRdb holds only in-frame clones, not every one. The profile shows some 170,000 clones, 86% of them singletons. The sample taken for sequencing was PBMCs. The source is a man aged 25 to 40 in good health and CMV-seropositive.

The V and J genes are TRBV2 and TRBJ2-7, with TRBD1 matching over 9 bases. Germline V gene sequence: CDR1 SNHLY, CDR2 FYNNEI. Trimming removed 4 bases from V and 0 bases from J; junction bases left unmatched: 7. The CDR3 totals 16 residues. The DNA of the CDR3 is TGTGCCAGCAGTGGGGTCTTGGACAGGGGCTCCTACGAGCAGTACTTC. Translation gives CASSGVLDRGSYEQYF.

The genes are TRBV5-8 and TRBJ1-5, with a possible D match to TRBD1 (6 bases). This CDR3 spans 14 amino acids. Trimming took 3 bases from V and 6 from J, leaving 13 bases between them. From germline, CDR1 is SGHTS and CDR2 YDEGEE. This chain's CDR3 is CASSSWDISQPQHF. DNA for the CDR3: TGTGCCAGCAGCTCCTGGGACATTAGTCAGCCCCAGCATTTT.

The chain recombines TRBV11-3 with TRBJ2-3; D is possibly TRBD2 (5 bases). This CDR3 has 15 amino acids. CDR1 is SGHNT and CDR2 is YENEEA in the germline V gene. Trimming took off 1 base at V and 6 bases at J, with 14 bases between the two ends. This CDR3 reads CASSLVRSSGDTQYF. As DNA, the CDR3 is TGTGCCAGCAGCTTAGTAAGGTCCTCGGGGGATACGCAGTATTTT.

This chain uses TRBV7-8 with TRBJ1-2; tentative D call: TRBD1 (5 bases). This CDR3 comprises 16 residues. Germline loops: CDR1 SGHVS, CDR2 FQNEAQ. Between the trimmed V and J ends, which lost 1 base and 0 bases, there was a span of 12 bases. The CDR3 here is CASSLETGRTNYGYTF. In nucleotides, the CDR3 is TGTGCCAGCAGCTTAGAAACAGGCCGTACTAACTATGGCTACACCTTC. Variable domain in full (rest from reference TRBV7-8 and TRBJ1-2): GAGVSQSPRYKVAKRGQDVALRCDPISGHVSLFWYQQALGQGPEFLTYFQNEAQLDKSGLPSDRFFAERPEGSVSTLKIQRTQQEDSAVYLCASSLETGRTNYGYTFGSGTRLTVV.

The chain joins TRBV2 to TRBJ2-5; D gene ambiguous. The CDR3 is 12 amino acids. CDR1 SNHLY and CDR2 FYNNEI come from the germline V gene. V lost 6 bases to trimming and J lost 2 bases, with 7 bases between them. CDR3 in DNA: TGTGCCAGCAGAGACTCGCAAGAGACCCAGTACTTC. Its translation: CASRDSQETQYF.

The V and J genes are TRBV7-2 and TRBJ2-7; 7 bases agree with TRBD1. CDR3 size: 13 residues. Losses at the gene ends were 5 bases for V and 3 bases for J; bases not matched to a gene: 4. The germline CDR1 and CDR2 sequences are SGHTA and FQGNSA. Here the CDR3 reads CASSNRDSYEQYF. CDR3 DNA sequence: TGTGCCAGCAGCAACCGGGACAGCTACGAGCAGTACTTC. Using reference TRBV7-2 and TRBJ2-7 for the parts outside the CDR3, the full variable domain is GAGVSQSPSNKVTEKGKDVELRCDPISGHTALYWYRQSLGQGLEFLIYFQGNSAPDKSGLPSDRFSAERTGGSVSTLTIQRTQQEDSAVYLCASSNRDSYEQYFGPGTRLTVT.

This chain uses TRBV13 with TRBJ2-7, with TRBD1 identical over 8 bases. Germline CDR1 and CDR2: PRHDT and FYEKMQ (reference sequence). The junction had 15 bases not matched to a gene; V was cut back by 4 bases and J by 7 bases. The CDR3 totals 16 residues. The CDR3 here is CASSSSTSRDRLEQYF. The CDR3 nucleotides read TGTGCCAGCAGCTCCTCTACCTCACGGGACAGGCTGGAGCAGTACTTC.

The table lists this clone with a few counts. The chain joins TRBV28 to TRBJ1-5; D not resolved. The CDR3 is 13 residues long. Germline CDR1 and CDR2: MDHEN and SYDVKM. V shed 4 bases and J shed 5 bases, with 9 bases lying between them. The CDR3 region is CASSWSGYQPQHF. CDR3 nucleotide sequence: TGTGCCAGCAGTTGGTCAGGTTATCAGCCCCAGCATTTT.

This rearrangement joins TRBV5-6 to TRBJ2-1, with 7 nucleotides matching TRBD1. V gave up 1 base and J gave up 4 bases; unmatched junction bases: 8. Germline loops: CDR1 SGHDT, CDR2 YYEEEE. The CDR3 extends over 16 amino acids. CDR3 region: CASSLFSGGRYNEQFF. The CDR3, as DNA: TGTGCCAGCAGCTTGTTTTCAGGGGGTAGGTACAATGAGCAGTTCTTC.

V usage is TRBV7-2 and J usage is TRBJ1-1, with D maybe TRBD1 (5 bases). CDR1 is SGHTA, CDR2 FQGNSA, per germline. The V end lost 1 base, the J end lost 5 bases, and 14 bases lay between the germline ends. The CDR3 length is 15 residues. The CDR3 bases are TGTGCCAGCAGCTTAGAGGGGTACGGGGGGACTGAAGCTTTCTTT. This translates into CASSLEGYGGTEAFF.

The CDR3 region is CASSLIQGNTGELFF. The DNA for the CDR3 is TGTGCCAGCAGTTTGATACAGGGTAACACCGGGGAGCTGTTTTTT. The chain has TRBV27 and TRBJ2-2; a possible D gene is TRBD1 (6 bases). The CDR3 is 15 amino acids. Germline V gene data show CDR1 as MNHEY and CDR2 as SMNVEV (reference sequence). V shed 3 bases and J shed 2 bases, with 10 bases lying between them.

The genes are TRBV5-1 and TRBJ2-3; 9 bases agree with TRBD1. CDR1 is SGHRS and CDR2 is YFSETQ in the germline V gene. The CDR3 consists of 15 residues. V lost 4 bases and J lost 5; bases outside the gene matches: 8. For the CDR3, the DNA is TGCGCCAGCAGCGTCGGGACAGGGATAATAGATACGCAGTATTTT. It specifies CASSVGTGIIDTQYF.

V usage is TRBV11-1 and J usage is TRBJ2-7, with 9 bases lining up with TRBD1. V trimming: 3 bases; J trimming: 1 base; junction bases outside the gene matches: 1. Looked up from germline, CDR1 is SGHAT and CDR2 is FQDESV (reference sequence). The CDR3 length is 14 residues. CDR3 loop: CASSFGTGSYEQYF. CDR3 nucleotide sequence: TGTGCCAGCAGCTTCGGGACAGGGTCCTACGAGCAGTACTTC. The variable domain in full, with the rest retrieved from reference TRBV11-1 and TRBJ2-7, is EAEVAQSPRYKITEKSQAVAFWCDPISGHATLYWYRQILGQGPELLVQFQDESVVDDSQLPKDRFSAERLKGVDSTLKIQPAELGDSAMYLCASSFGTGSYEQYFGPGTRLTVT.

This clone appeared once. The chain links TRBV18 to TRBJ2-4; 12 nucleotides agree with TRBD2. This CDR3 region has 19 residues. With 3 bases clipped from V and 0 bases from J, the junction kept 9 bases outside the gene matches. The germline gives CDR1 KGHSH, CDR2 LQKENI. DNA for the CDR3: TGTGCCAGCTCACCTGAGCCTAGCGGGAGGGCCGAAGCCAAAAACATTCAGTACTTC. Its protein product is CASSPEPSGRAEAKNIQYF.

The rearrangement uses TRBV4-2 and TRBJ2-7, with 7 bases identical to TRBD1. Unmatched junction bases numbered 4, after V lost 8 bases and J lost 3 bases. The CDR3 consists of 12 residues. CDR1 and CDR2 (germline): LGHNA, YNFKEQ. CDR3 sequence: CASLGGNYEQYF. CDR3 coding DNA: TGTGCCAGCTTAGGGGGCAACTACGAGCAGTACTTC.

V and J are TRBV9 and TRBJ1-1; TRBD1 is a possible D gene (6 bases). Deletions cut 4 bases from V and 10 bases from J, with 17 bases between. Germline V lookup: CDR1 SGDLS, CDR2 YYNGEE. This CDR3 is built from 13 residues. The CDR3 loop reads CASSSRTAAGAFF. The CDR3 bases are TGTGCCAGCAGCAGCCGGACAGCTGCCGGAGCTTTCTTT.

This chain connects TRBV6-5 to TRBJ2-7; D ambiguous. Per germline, CDR1 MNHEY and CDR2 SVGAGI. The CDR3 contains 14 residues. V was clipped by 2 bases and J by 2 bases, with 10 bases between them. Here the CDR3 DNA reads TGTGCCAGCAGTTACGTTCAGGCCACCTACGAGCAGTACTTC. Translated, it gives CASSYVQATYEQYF.

This rearrangement joins TRBV9 to TRBJ2-5; TRBD2 matches 11 bases. The CDR3 totals 15 residues. Germline loops: CDR1 SGDLS, CDR2 YYNGEE. V trimming: 1 base; J trimming: 4 bases; junction bases outside the gene matches: 3. The DNA for the CDR3 is TGTGCCAGCAGCGTAACCGGGACTAGCGGAGAGACCCAGTACTTC. It specifies CASSVTGTSGETQYF.

The rearrangement joins TRBV5-1 to TRBJ2-7; either TRBD1 or TRBD2 may supply D (5 bases each). This CDR3 is 15 amino acids long. The germline V and J ends were trimmed by 6 bases and 3 bases, with 19 bases remaining between them. Germline CDR1 is SGHRS and CDR2 is YFSETQ. The chain's CDR3 is CASTPGPSQGYEQYF. The DNA for the CDR3 is TGCGCCAGCACCCCGGGGCCGAGTCAAGGCTACGAGCAGTACTTC. The full variable domain, completed using reference TRBV5-1 and TRBJ2-7, is KAGVTQTPRYLIKTRGQQVTLSCSPISGHRSVSWYQQTPGQGLQFLFEYFSETQRNKGNFPGRFSGRQFSNSRSEMNVSTLELGDSALYLCASTPGPSQGYEQYFGPGTRLTVT.

This chain uses TRBV28 with TRBJ2-3; the D gene is possibly TRBD2 (6 bases). This CDR3 is built from 13 residues. V was cut by 2 bases and J by 10 bases, with 13 bases left in between. The germline V gene has CDR1 MDHEN and CDR2 SYDVKM. The CDR3 DNA follows: TGTGCCAGCAGTTTACGGGCTAGGGACTCGCAGTATTTT. Encoded protein: CASSLRARDSQYF.

As concerns this clone: One junction end does not reproduce the germline sequence, and a read error may be involved. V usage is TRBV4-1 and J usage is TRBJ2-7; D is perhaps TRBD1 or TRBD2 (5 bases each). The CDR3 has 17 amino acids. In germline, CDR1 is MGHRA, CDR2 YSYEKL. Here the CDR3 reads CASSLRTPGPQLYEQYF. The CDR3 bases are TGCGCCAGCAGCCTACGGACCCCGGGGCCCCAACTCTACGAACAGTACTTC.

This clone was found a few times. The chain is built from TRBV6-1 and TRBJ1-1, with 9 bases that match TRBD1. The ends lost 6 bases at V and 1 base at J; junction bases unmatched: 6. In germline, CDR1 is MNHNS, CDR2 SASEGT. This CDR3 spans 15 amino acids. The CDR3, as DNA: TGTGCCAGCAGGGGGGGGACAGGGACGAACACTGAAGCTTTCTTT. This translates into CASRGGTGTNTEAFF.

This chain uses TRBV28 with TRBJ2-1; the match to TRBD1 covers 11 bases. The CDR3 is made up of 15 amino acids. The V segment lost 6 bases and the J segment 0 bases; nucleotides outside the gene matches: 1. Germline-derived CDR1 and CDR2 are MDHEN and SYDVKM. In DNA form, the CDR3 reads TGTGCCAGCAGGGGGACAGGGGGCTCCTACAATGAGCAGTTCTTC. It translates to CASRGTGGSYNEQFF.

Notes on this clone: At one of its ends the junction is not consistent with the germline gene, which may arise from a read error. The rearrangement links TRBV7-7 to TRBJ1-1; no clear D gene. Germline-derived CDR1 and CDR2 are SSHAT and FNYEAQ (reference sequence). CDR3 length: 13 residues. The CDR3 loop reads CASSLTLNTEAFF. Written as DNA, the CDR3 is TGTGCTAGCAGCTTAACCCTGAACACTGAAGCTTTCTTT.